This record looks at one TCR beta chain sequence and its context. Its specificity is unknown. Only in-frame clones appear in the TCRdb table, and some are missing; sequencing was by immunoSEQ multiplex PCR. The sample has over a million clones, around 82% seen once. These data belong to a study of shared clonotypes between healthy human individuals. Findings of the study overall: Non-shared clonotypes were found to have lower generation probabilities than the clonotypes that were shared by all four of the sorted-subset donors. Naive CD4 clonotypes overlapped across a few donors at roughly 5%. Larger richness was generally estimated for naive than memory subsets.

The CDR3 contains 14 residues. The germline V gene has CDR1 MNHEY and CDR2 SMNVEV (reference sequence). This chain connects TRBV27 to TRBJ2-5; the D gene is possibly TRBD1 (6 bases). The DNA end favors TRBJ2-7, so the J call may be wrong. This receptor was identified in a man between 18 and 29 years old in good health. Some clones in this sample may be carry-over from other donors' samples. Input material: memory CD4+ T cells from PBMCs. Subset denoted: CD45RA-negative fraction. The CDR3 DNA follows: TGTGCCAGCAGTCGACAGGCTAGCTCCTACGAGCAGTACTTC. Residues: CASSRQASSYEQYF.